The sequence of this TCR beta chain was determined in a study of molecular identifiers for immune sequencing clone quantification (dated by TCRdb to the late 2010s). Regarding the complete study: For a replicate experiment, the RNA from either around 20,000 or 100,000 naive CD8 T cells was divided into five aliquots, and four of those aliquots went on to sequencing. This methods study used CD8 T cells to benchmark TCR RNA copy counting and molecular-identifier clustering-based TCR repertoire sequencing (MIDCIRS).

The paper's findings and limits, for the study overall: In CMV-specific effector cells, over 99% of molecules were held by clones above 20 RNA copies, whereas under 1% of molecules were held by such clones in naive cells. Highly expanded clone sizes could be underestimated because identical TCR molecules may share a barcode. The naive libraries included spiked-in Jurkat TCR RNA (around nine copies' worth), and this Jurkat TCR RNA is not part of the donor repertoire. Modeling indicated approximately 2.7 TCR RNA copies recovered per cell, compared with roughly 10 by digital PCR, which implies a capture efficiency of approximately 30%. A single cell's worth of spiked-in Jurkat TCR RNA was reported detectable even among one million naive CD8 T cells. When barcode sub-clustering was left out, chimeric consensus sequences inflated TCR diversity, with chimeras reaching as high as 47%.

This clonotype was counted at least ten times. This clone's antigen is unknown. No qualities accompany the bases; no much larger clone lies one base away. Libraries of naive CD8 T cells were built from anywhere between roughly 18,000 and 1,000,000 sorted cells, with 10%, 30% or 50% of the purified RNA used. On a BD FACSAria II, naive CD8 T cells were FACS-sorted as CD8+CD4-CCR7+CD45RA+ and collected into RLT Plus buffer. Detection sensitivity was tested by spiking Jurkat RNA equal to ten TCR copies' worth into samples containing 20,000-1,000,000 naive CD8 T cells. Enrichment of CD8 T cells was performed with RosetteSep CD8+ T Cell Enrichment Cocktail and Ficoll-Paque, after which ACK red cell lysis was carried out. Reading from cysteine to phenylalanine, the CDR3 counts 13 amino acids. This entry keeps only the CDR3 DNA: 39 bases, framed from base 1. Per the germline V gene (reference sequence), SEHNR is the CDR1 and FQNEAQ is the CDR2. A distance of 9 bases separates the germline ends of V and J, which lose 3 bases and 6 bases respectively.

Library preparation employed PCR. These reads were obtained on a NextSeq 500. Preparation of bulk TCR libraries followed a previously described approach, with the TCR primers listed in Table S5. The Qiagen AllPrep DNA/RNA kit was used to purify total RNA. Before any analysis, reads coming from multiple sequencing runs of the same library were combined into one pool. In the source study's methods: Reads were retained only if the reads had an exact TCR constant sequence, and the retained reads were trimmed to 150 nt and grouped according to their 12-nt molecular barcodes. Reads within each barcode group were sub-clustered using a 15% Levenshtein threshold, and quality-weighted consensus sequences were constructed for each RNA molecule. Non-functional sequences were discarded, and so were lower-count sequences lying one edit away from another sequence. Barcode sub-clusters with fewer than 20% of the maximum read count were removed, based on fitting two negative binomial distributions. TCRdb reworked the public reads: Q25 trimming with fastp, MiXCR clone assembly, productive beta chains retained. Entries that share a CDR3 protein sequence are merged under the most common genes and DNA. The V and J calls were determined by TCRdb, not by the authors. The sample contains about 330,000 distinct CDR3 sequences, 24% of them found a single time. 0.65% to 0.75% of the sample lies in the top ten.

The receptor chain draws on TRBV7-9 and TRBJ2-1; the best D guess is TRBD2, with 6 bases matching. The source is a human donor in good health. Some libraries in this study had Jurkat cell RNA spiked in. The material sequenced was naive CD8+ T cells from blood, with Jurkat cell RNA spiked in. The cell subset or site label corresponds to: FACS-sorted CD8+CD4-CCR7+CD45RA+ naive T cells. The nucleotides are TGTGCCAGCAGCTTTGGGACTTCCAATGAGCAGTTCTTC. Translated, it reads CASSFGTSNEQFF. Outside the CDR3, residues come from the reference TRBV7-9 and TRBJ2-1 proteins, so the full variable domain is: DTGVSQNPRHKITKRGQNVTFRCDPISEHNRLYWYRQTLGQGPEFLTYFQNEAQLEKSRLLSDRFSAERPKGSFSTLEIQRTEQGDSAMYLCASSFGTSNEQFFGPGTRLTVL.